The clone carrying this TCR beta chain was seen a few times. No antigen is known for it. The data derive from a study of blood T cells in healthy people across ages. Primers used in a second PCR of about 7 to 12 cycles were a sample-barcoded 5' primer and a J-beta primer mix. Every molecule of cDNA carried a tag from a template-switch adaptor with 12 random nucleotides. A single record per CDR3 protein comes from TCRdb applying MiXCR to the 5' RACE reads. The data contain about 1.5 million distinct CDR3 sequences, 35% to 45% of them seen just once; the ten biggest clones take up 4%. Germline-derived CDR1 and CDR2 are SGHRS and YFSETQ. CDR3 length equals 15 residues. V gave up 1 base and J gave up 3 bases; unmatched junction bases: 4. Study-wide findings and caveats: In older individuals, TCR beta diversity per million T cells was lower, falling roughly linearly with age. Strong correlation existed between TCR beta diversity and naive T cell percentage. Unsorted PBMCs blocked a conclusive comparison of naive and antigen-experienced cells.

This chain connects TRBV5-1 to TRBJ2-3; TRBD2 matches 8 bases. Sequencing was done on a sample of blood. The receptor's source is a woman aged 18 to 35 in good health. The chain's CDR3 is CASSLTGTRTDTQYF. The CDR3 coding sequence is TGCGCCAGCAGCTTGACCGGGACTAGGACAGATACGCAGTATTTT.